A selection of T cell receptor beta chains follows, all from one sample in a study of blood T cell repertoires in COVID-19. Produced via immunoSEQ multiplex PCR; TCRdb's table is partial and in-frame only. The sample records around 40,000 clones, approximately 90% being singletons. The sequencing sample was made of peripheral blood. These receptors were obtained from a young man with active or convalescent COVID-19. Each CDR3 is given with its conserved first and last residue. The D gene is left open where the match is weak. Size tells how often a clone was seen (once, few, many) or the class of an expanded clone, and some rows leave it out.

j_call	d_call	clone_size	v_call	cdr3_aa	cdr3_nt
TRBJ2-5	.	.	TRBV5-1	CASSLGSGKETQYF	TGCGCCAGCAGCTTGGGTTCGGGAAAAGAGACCCAGTACTTC
TRBJ2-5	.	.	TRBV7-9	CASSLVDLPIETQYF	TGTGCCAGCAGCTTAGTCGACTTACCTATAGAGACCCAGTACTTC
TRBJ1-3	TRBD1	.	TRBV10-3	CATGQDSGNTIYF	TGTGCCACTGGACAGGACTCTGGAAACACCATATATTTT
TRBJ2-6	.	.	TRBV7-2	CASSSLGANVLTF	TGTGCCAGCAGCTCGCTAGGGGCCAACGTCCTGACTTTC
TRBJ1-1	TRBD1	few	TRBV12-3/TRBV12-4	CASSYRGPTEAFF	TGTGCCAGCAGTTACAGGGGACCCACTGAAGCTTTCTTT
TRBJ2-7	.	.	TRBV12-3/TRBV12-4	CASRPGTHYEQYF	TGTGCCAGCAGACCCGGGACACACTACGAGCAGTACTTC
TRBJ1-5	.	once	TRBV12-3/TRBV12-4	CATFPYSNQPQHF	TGTGCCACCTTTCCTTATAGCAATCAGCCCCAGCATTTT
TRBJ2-2	.	.	TRBV5-1	CASSLGGTGELFF	TGCGCCAGCAGCTTAGGGGGAACCGGGGAGCTGTTTTTT
TRBJ2-2	TRBD1	.	TRBV10-3	CAISEATGGRTGELFF	TGTGCCATCAGTGAGGCGACAGGGGGACGTACCGGGGAGCTGTTTTTT
TRBJ1-2	TRBD1	.	TRBV11-2	CASSLSSDRGGGYTF	TGTGCCAGCAGCTTAAGTTCCGACAGGGGGGGTGGCTACACCTTC